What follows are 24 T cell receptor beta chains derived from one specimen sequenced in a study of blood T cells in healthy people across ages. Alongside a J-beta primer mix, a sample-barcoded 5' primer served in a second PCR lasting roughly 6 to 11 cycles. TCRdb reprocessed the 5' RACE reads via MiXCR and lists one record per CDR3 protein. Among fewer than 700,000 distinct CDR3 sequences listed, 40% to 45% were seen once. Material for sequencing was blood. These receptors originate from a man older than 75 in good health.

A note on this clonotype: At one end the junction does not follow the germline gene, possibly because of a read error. The CDR3 nucleotides read TGCGCCAGCAGCCCGGGACCCAGCGCACCGTACTTC. This translates into CASSPGPSAPYF. The rearrangement uses TRBV6-6 and TRBJ2-5, with D possibly being TRBD1 or TRBD2 (5 bases each). The CDR3 is made up of 12 amino acids. Germline V gene data show CDR1 as MNHNY and CDR2 as SVGAGI (reference sequence).

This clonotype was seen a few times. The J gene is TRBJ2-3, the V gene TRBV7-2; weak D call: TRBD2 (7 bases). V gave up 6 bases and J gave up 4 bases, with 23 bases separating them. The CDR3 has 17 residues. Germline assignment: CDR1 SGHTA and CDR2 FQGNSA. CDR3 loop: CASSRRGRVDLPDTQYF. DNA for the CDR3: TGTGCCAGCAGTCGGCGGGGGCGAGTGGACCTGCCAGATACGCAGTATTTT.

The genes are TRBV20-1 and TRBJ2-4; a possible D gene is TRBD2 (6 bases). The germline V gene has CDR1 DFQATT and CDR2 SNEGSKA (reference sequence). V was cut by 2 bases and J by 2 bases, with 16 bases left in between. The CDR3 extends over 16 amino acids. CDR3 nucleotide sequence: TGCAGTGCTAGAAATAATCCAGGGAGGACCAAAAACATTCAGTACTTC. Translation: CSARNNPGRTKNIQYF.

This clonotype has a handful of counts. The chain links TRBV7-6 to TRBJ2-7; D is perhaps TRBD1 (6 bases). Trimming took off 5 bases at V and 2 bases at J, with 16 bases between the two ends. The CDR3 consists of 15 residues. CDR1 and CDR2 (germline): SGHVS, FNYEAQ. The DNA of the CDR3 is TGTGCCAGCAGCATTGGACAGCTAGGTCCCTACGAGCAGTACTTC. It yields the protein CASSIGQLGPYEQYF.

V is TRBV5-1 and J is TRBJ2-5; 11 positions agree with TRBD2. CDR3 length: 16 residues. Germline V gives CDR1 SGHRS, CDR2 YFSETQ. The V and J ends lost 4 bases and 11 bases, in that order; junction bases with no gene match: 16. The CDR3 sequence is CASSVSGGAAFNEQYF. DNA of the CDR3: TGCGCCAGCAGCGTTAGCGGGGGGGCGGCTTTCAATGAGCAGTACTTC.

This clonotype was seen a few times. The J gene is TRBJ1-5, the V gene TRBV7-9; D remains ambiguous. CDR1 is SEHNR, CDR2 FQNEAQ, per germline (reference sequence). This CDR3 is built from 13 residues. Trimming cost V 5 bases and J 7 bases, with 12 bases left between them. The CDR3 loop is CASSVEVGQPQHF. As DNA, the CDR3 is TGTGCCAGCAGCGTAGAGGTGGGGCAGCCCCAGCATTTT. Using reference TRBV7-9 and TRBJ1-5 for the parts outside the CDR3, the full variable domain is DTGVSQNPRHKITKRGQNVTFRCDPISEHNRLYWYRQTLGQGPEFLTYFQNEAQLEKSRLLSDRFSAERPKGSFSTLEIQRTEQGDSAMYLCASSVEVGQPQHFGDGTRLSIL.

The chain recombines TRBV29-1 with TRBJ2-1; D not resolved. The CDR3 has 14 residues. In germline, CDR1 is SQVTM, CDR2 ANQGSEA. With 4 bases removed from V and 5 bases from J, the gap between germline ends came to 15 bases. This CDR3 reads CSVVQRVGNNEQFF. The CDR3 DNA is TGCAGCGTTGTCCAGCGCGTGGGTAACAATGAGCAGTTCTTC.

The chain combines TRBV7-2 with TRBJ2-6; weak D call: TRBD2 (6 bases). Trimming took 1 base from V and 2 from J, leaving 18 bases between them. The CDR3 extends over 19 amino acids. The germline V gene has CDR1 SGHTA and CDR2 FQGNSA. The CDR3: CASSLVPGLTSTGANVLTF. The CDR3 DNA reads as TGTGCCAGCAGCTTAGTTCCGGGACTGACCTCAACTGGGGCCAACGTCCTGACTTTC.

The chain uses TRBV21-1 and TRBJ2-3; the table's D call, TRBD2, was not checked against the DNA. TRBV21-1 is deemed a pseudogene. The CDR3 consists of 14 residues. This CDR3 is CASTGLAGTDTQYF. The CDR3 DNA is TGTGCCAGCACGGGCCTCGCGGGCACAGATACGCAGTATTTT.

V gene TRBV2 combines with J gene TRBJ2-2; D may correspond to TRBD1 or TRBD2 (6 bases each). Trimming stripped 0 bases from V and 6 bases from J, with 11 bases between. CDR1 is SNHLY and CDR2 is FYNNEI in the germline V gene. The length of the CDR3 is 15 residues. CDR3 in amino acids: CASSEARGHPGELFF. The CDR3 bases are TGTGCCAGCAGTGAAGCGCGGGGACACCCCGGGGAGCTGTTTTTT.

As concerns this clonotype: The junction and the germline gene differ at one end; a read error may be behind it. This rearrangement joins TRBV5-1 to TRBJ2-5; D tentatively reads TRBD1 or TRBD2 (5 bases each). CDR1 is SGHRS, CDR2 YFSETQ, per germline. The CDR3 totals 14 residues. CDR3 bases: TGCGTCAGCAGCCCTCGGGGCCGCGGGGAGACCCAGTACTTC. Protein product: CVSSPRGRGETQYF.

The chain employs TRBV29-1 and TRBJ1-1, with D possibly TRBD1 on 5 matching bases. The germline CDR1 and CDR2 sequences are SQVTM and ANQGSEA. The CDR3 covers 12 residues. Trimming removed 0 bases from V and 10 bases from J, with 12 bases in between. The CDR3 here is CSVEDQTGGAFF. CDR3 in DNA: TGCAGCGTTGAAGACCAGACGGGGGGAGCTTTCTTT.

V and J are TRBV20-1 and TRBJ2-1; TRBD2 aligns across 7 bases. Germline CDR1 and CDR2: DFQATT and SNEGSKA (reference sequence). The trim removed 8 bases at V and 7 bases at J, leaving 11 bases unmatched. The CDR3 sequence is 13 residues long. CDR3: CSRRGLVRNEQFF. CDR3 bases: TGCAGTCGTAGAGGACTAGTTAGAAATGAGCAGTTCTTC.

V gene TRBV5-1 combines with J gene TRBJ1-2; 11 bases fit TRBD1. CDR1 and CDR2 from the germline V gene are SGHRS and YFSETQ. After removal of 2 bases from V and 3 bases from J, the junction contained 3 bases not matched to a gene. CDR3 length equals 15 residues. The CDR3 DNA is TGCGCCAGCAGCTTCAGGACAGGGGGCGACTATGGCTACACCTTC. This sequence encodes CASSFRTGGDYGYTF.

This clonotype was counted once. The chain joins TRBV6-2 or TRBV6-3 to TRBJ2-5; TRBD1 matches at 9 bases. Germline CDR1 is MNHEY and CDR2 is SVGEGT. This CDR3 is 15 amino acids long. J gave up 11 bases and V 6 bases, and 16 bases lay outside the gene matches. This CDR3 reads CASSPTGQGKYEQYF. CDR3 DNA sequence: TGTGCCAGCAGCCCCACGGGACAGGGAAAGTATGAGCAGTACTTC.

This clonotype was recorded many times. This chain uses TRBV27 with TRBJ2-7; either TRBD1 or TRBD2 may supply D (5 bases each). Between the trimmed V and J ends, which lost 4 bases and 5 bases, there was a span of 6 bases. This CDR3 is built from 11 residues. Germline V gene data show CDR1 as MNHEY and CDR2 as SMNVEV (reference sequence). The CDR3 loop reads CASSWGNEQYF. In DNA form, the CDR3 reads TGTGCCAGCAGTTGGGGGAACGAGCAGTACTTC.

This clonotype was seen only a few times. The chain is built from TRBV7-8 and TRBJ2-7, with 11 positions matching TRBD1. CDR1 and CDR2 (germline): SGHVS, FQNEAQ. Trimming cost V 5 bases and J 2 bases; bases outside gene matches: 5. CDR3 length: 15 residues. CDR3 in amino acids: CASSPWTGGPYEQYF. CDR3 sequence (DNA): TGTGCCAGCAGCCCATGGACAGGGGGCCCCTACGAGCAGTACTTC.

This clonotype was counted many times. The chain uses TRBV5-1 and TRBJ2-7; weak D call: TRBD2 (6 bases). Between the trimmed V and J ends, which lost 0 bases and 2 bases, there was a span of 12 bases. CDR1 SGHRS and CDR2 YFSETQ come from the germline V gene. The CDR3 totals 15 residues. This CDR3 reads CASSLDRDLTYEQYF. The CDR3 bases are TGCGCCAGCAGCTTGGACCGGGACTTGACCTACGAGCAGTACTTC.

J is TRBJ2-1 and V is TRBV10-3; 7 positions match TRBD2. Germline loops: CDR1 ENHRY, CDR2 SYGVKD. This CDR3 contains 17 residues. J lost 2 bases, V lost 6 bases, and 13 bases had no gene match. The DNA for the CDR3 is TGTGCCATCAGGGAGCGGGAACAAACCTCTACCTACAATGAGCAGTTCTTC. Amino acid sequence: CAIREREQTSTYNEQFF.

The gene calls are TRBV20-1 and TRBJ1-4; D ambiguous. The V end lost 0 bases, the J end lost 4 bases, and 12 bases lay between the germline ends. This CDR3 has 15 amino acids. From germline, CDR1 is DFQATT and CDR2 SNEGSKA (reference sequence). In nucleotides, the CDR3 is TGCAGTGCTAGAGATCTTGGGATAATTAATGAAAAACTGTTTTTT. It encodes CSARDLGIINEKLFF.

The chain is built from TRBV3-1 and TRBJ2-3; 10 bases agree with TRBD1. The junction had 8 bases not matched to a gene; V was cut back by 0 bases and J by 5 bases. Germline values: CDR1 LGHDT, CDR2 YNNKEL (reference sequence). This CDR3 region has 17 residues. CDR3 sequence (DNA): TGTGCCAGCAGCCAAGAGAAGGGGACAGGGGTCCAAGATACGCAGTATTTT. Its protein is CASSQEKGTGVQDTQYF.

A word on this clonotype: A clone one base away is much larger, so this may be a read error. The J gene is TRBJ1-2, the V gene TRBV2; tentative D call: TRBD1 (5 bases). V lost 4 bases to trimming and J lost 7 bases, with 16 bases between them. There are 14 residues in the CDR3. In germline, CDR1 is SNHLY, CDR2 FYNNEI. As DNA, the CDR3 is TGTGCCAGCAGTGGAGATCGGGGCGCCCTTGGCTACACCTTC. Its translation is CASSGDRGALGYTF. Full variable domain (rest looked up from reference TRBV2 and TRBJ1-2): EPEVTQTPSHQVTQMGQEVILRCVPISNHLYFYWYRQILGQKVEFLVSFYNNEISEKSEIFDDQFSVERPDGSNFTLKIRSTKLEDSAMYFCASSGDRGALGYTFGSGTRLTVV.

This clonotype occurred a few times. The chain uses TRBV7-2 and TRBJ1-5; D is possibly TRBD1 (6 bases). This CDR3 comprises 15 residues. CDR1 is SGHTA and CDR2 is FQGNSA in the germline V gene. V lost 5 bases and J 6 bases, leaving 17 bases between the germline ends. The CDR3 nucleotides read TGTGCCAGCAGCGTAAGGTCAGGGGAGGCTCAGCCCCAGCATTTT. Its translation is CASSVRSGEAQPQHF.

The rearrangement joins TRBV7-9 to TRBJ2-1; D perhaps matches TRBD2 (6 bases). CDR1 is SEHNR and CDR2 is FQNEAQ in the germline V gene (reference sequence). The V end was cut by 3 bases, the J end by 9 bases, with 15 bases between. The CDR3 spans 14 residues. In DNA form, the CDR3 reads TGTGCCAGCAGCTTGGAGACTAGATATCGTGAGCAGTTCTTC. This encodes CASSLETRYREQFF.